This TCR beta chain is drawn from a study of blood T cell repertoires in COVID-19. Assay: immunoSEQ multiplex PCR; the TCRdb copy retains only in-frame clones and omits some. This table has around 70,000 clones, about four fifths appearing once. The sample was peripheral blood. The receptor was isolated from a human donor in a cohort sampled during active COVID-19.

The CDR3 nucleotides are TGTGCCACCATGCAGGGAAGCGCAGATACGCAGTATTTT. Its protein product is CATMQGSADTQYF. The chain carries TRBV10-3 and TRBJ2-3, with D maybe TRBD1 (5 bases). The CDR3 is 13 residues long. Germline lookup yields CDR1 ENHRY and CDR2 SYGVKD. The V end was cut by 10 bases, the J end by 4 bases, with 15 bases between.